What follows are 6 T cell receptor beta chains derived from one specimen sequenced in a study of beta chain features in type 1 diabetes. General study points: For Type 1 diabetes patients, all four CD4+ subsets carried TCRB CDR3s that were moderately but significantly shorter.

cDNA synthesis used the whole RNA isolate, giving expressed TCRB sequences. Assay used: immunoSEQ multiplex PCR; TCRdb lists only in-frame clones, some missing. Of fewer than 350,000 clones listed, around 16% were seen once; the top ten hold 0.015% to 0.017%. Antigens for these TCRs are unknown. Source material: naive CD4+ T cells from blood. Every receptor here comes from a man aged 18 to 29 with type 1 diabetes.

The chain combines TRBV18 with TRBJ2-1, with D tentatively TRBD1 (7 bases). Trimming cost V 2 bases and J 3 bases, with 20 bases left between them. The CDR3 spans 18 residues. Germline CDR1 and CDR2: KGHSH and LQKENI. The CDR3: CASSPFRSAGQNYNEQFF. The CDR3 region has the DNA TGTGCCAGCTCACCATTTAGATCCGCGGGACAGAACTACAATGAGCAGTTCTTC.

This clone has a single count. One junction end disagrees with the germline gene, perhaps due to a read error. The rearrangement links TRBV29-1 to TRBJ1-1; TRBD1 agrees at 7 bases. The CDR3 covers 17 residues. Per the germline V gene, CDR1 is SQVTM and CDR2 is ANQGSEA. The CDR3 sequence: CSVVNRGRASMNTKAFF. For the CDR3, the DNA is TGCAGCGTCGTAAACAGGGGACGTGCTTCGATGAACACTAAAGCTTTCTTT.

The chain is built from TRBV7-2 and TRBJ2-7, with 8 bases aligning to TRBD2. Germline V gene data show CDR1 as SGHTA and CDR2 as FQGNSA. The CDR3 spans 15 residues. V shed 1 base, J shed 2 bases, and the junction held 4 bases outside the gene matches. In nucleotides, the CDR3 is TGTGCCAGCAGCTTAGGCCGCGGGAGGACCTACGAGCAGTACTTC. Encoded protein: CASSLGRGRTYEQYF.

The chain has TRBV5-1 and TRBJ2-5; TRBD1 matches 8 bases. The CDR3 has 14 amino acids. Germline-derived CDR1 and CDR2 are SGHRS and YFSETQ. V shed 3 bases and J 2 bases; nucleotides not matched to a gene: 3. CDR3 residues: CASSYGQGQETQYF. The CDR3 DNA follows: TGCGCCAGCAGCTACGGACAGGGACAAGAGACCCAGTACTTC.

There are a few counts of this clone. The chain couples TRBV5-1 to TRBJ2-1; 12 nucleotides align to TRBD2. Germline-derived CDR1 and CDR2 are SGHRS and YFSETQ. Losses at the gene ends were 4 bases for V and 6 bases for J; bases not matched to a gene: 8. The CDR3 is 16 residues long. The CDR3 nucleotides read TGCGCCAGCAGCGGAACACTAGCGGGAGGAAGCAATGAGCAGTTCTTC. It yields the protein CASSGTLAGGSNEQFF.

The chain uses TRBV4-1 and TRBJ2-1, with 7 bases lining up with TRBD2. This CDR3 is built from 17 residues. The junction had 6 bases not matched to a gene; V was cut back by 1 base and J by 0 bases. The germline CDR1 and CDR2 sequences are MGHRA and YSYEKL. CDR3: CASSQGGGRGSYNEQFF. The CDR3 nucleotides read TGCGCCAGCAGCCAAGGAGGAGGGAGGGGCTCCTACAATGAGCAGTTCTTC.